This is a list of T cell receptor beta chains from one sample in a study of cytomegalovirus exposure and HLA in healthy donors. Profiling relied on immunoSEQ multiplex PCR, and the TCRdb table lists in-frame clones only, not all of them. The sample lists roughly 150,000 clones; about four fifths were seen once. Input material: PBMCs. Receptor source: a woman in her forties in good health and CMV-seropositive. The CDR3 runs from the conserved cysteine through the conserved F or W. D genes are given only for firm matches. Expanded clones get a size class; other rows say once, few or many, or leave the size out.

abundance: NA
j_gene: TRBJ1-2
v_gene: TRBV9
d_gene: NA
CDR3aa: CASSVGTDYGYTF
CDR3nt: TGTGCCAGCAGCGTAGGGACAGATTATGGCTACACCTTC

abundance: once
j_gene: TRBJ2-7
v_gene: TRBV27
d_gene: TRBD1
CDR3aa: CASSRTGPSYEQYF
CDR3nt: TGTGCCAGCAGTAGGACAGGGCCCTCCTACGAGCAGTACTTC

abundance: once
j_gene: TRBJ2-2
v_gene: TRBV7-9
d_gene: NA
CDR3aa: CASSLGGPDTGELFF
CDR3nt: TGTGCCAGCAGCTTAGGAGGGCCAGACACCGGGGAGCTGTTTTTT

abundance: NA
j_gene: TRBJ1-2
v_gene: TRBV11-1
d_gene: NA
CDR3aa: CASSTGSAYGYTF
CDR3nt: TGTGCCAGCAGCACCGGGAGTGCCTATGGCTACACCTTC

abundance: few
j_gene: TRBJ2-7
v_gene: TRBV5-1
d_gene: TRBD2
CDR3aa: CASSFLAAPGEQYF
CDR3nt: TGCGCCAGCAGCTTCCTAGCGGCCCCCGGCGAGCAGTACTTC

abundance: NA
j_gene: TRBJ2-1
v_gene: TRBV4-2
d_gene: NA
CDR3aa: CASSQVGPYEQFF
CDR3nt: TGTGCCAGCAGCCAAGTGGGGCCATATGAGCAGTTCTTC

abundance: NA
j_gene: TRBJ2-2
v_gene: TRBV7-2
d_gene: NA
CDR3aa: CASSLVWQTGELFF
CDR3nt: TGTGCCAGCAGCTTAGTCTGGCAGACCGGGGAGCTGTTTTTT

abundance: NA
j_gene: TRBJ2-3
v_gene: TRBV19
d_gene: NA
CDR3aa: CASSIQSTDTQYF
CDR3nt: TGTGCCAGTAGTATACAGAGCACAGATACGCAGTATTTT

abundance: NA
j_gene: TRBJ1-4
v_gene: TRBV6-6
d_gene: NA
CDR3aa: CASSVLNEKLFF
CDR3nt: TGTGCCAGCAGCGTCCTTAATGAAAAACTGTTTTTT

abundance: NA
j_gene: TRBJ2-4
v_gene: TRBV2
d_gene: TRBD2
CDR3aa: CASSELAGTVRNIQYF
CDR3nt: TGTGCCAGCAGTGAATTAGCGGGTACCGTGAGGAACATTCAGTACTTC

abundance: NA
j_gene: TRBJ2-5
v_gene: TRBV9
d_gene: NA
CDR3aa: CASSTRTDQETQYF
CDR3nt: TGTGCCAGCAGCACCCGGACAGACCAAGAGACCCAGTACTTC

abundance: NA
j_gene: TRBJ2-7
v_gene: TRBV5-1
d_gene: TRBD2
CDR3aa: CASRGTSGSREQYF
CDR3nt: TGCGCCAGCAGGGGGACTAGCGGGAGTCGGGAGCAGTACTTC

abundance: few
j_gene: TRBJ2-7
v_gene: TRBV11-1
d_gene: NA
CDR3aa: CASSLVHYEQYF
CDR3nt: TGTGCCAGCAGCTTAGTTCACTACGAGCAGTACTTC

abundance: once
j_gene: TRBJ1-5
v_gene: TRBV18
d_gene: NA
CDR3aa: CASSPGHNQPQHF
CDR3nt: TGTGCCAGCTCACCGGGCCATAATCAGCCCCAGCATTTT

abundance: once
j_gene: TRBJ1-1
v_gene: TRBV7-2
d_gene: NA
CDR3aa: CASSSPPNTGQNTEAFF
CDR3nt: TGTGCCAGCAGCTCACCACCTAATACCGGACAGAACACTGAAGCTTTCTTT

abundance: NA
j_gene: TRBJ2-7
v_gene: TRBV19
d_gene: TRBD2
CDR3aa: CASSIGPTSGSYSDEQYF
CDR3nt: TGTGCCAGTAGCATCGGCCCGACTAGCGGGAGCTATTCAGACGAGCAGTACTTC

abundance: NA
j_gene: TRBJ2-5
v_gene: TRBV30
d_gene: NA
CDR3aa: CAWSWPGSQETQYF
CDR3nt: TGTGCCTGGAGTTGGCCAGGCTCGCAAGAGACCCAGTACTTC

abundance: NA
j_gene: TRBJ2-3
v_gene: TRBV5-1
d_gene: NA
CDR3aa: CASSRLTVTDTQYF
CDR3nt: TGCGCCAGCAGCCGTTTGACAGTTACAGATACGCAGTATTTT

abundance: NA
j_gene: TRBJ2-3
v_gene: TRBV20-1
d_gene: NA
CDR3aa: CSALRRETQYF
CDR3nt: TGCAGTGCATTAAGAAGAGAAACGCAGTATTTT

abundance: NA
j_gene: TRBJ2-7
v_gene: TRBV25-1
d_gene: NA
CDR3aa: CASSVISGSEQYF
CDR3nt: TGTGCCAGCAGTGTTATCAGCGGATCCGAGCAGTACTTC

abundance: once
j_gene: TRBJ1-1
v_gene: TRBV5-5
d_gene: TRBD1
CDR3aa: CASSFGDRGGGGTEAFF
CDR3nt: TGTGCCAGCAGCTTTGGGGACAGGGGTGGGGGGGGAACTGAAGCTTTCTTT

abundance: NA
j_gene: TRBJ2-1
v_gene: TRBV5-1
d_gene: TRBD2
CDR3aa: CASSWGDSGEQFF
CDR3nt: TGCGCCAGCAGCTGGGGGGATAGCGGGGAGCAGTTCTTC

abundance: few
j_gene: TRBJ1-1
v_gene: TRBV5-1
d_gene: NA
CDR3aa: CASSLEGGITEAFF
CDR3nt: TGCGCCAGCTCCTTGGAAGGGGGAATCACTGAAGCTTTCTTT

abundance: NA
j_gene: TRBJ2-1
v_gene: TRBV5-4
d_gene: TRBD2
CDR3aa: CASSLASGRDEQFF
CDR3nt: TGTGCCAGCAGCTTGGCTAGCGGGAGAGATGAGCAGTTCTTC

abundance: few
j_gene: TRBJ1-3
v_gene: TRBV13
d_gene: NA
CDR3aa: CASSSFEGFYGGNTIYF
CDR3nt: TGTGCCAGCAGCTCGTTTGAGGGCTTCTACGGTGGAAACACCATATATTTT

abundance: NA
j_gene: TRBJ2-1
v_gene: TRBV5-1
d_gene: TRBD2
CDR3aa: CASSTSGPQFYNEQFF
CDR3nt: TGCGCCAGCTCGACTAGCGGGCCCCAATTTTACAATGAGCAGTTCTTC

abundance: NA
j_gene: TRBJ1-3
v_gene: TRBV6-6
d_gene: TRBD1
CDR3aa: CASSLQGAEGNTIYF
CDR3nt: TGTGCCAGCAGTCTACAGGGGGCTGAAGGAAACACCATATATTTT